These 27 T cell receptor beta chains were sequenced from one sample in a study of T cell repertoires in cytomegalovirus infection. TCRdb fed the reads into MiXCR, producing one record per CDR3 protein. The data contain a few hundred thousand distinct CDR3 sequences, about 18% of them singletons. The sample taken for sequencing was CD8+ T cells from PBMCs. Receptors were obtained from a human donor in good health (CMV status not recorded). Some clones in this sample may be carry-over from other donors' samples.

The rearrangement links TRBV5-1 to TRBJ2-1; no clear D. The CDR3 consists of 12 residues. Per the germline V gene, CDR1 is SGHRS and CDR2 is YFSETQ. With 3 bases removed from V and 5 bases from J, the gap between germline ends came to 6 bases. The CDR3 here is CASSSDNNEQFF. CDR3 coding DNA: TGCGCCAGCAGCTCTGACAACAATGAGCAGTTCTTC.

This clonotype has only a few counts. The chain combines TRBV2 with TRBJ2-7, with D unclear. The CDR3 is 10 residues long. Trimming cost V 9 bases and J 6 bases, with 9 bases left between them. Germline values: CDR1 SNHLY, CDR2 FYNNEI. CDR3 nucleotide sequence: TGTGCCAGTAGAGGTCTCGAGCAGTACTTC. This encodes CASRGLEQYF.

This clonotype has at least ten counts. The rearrangement links TRBV7-9 to TRBJ1-2, with 8 bases identical to TRBD1. Per germline, CDR1 SEHNR and CDR2 FQNEAQ (reference sequence). V shed 5 bases, J shed 2 bases, and the junction held 10 bases outside the gene matches. CDR3 length: 16 amino acids. The CDR3: CASSHRDRGPNYGYTF. The CDR3 nucleotides read TGTGCCAGCAGCCATCGCGACAGGGGCCCGAACTATGGCTACACCTTC. The whole variable domain, filled in from reference TRBV7-9 and TRBJ1-2, reads DTGVSQNPRHKITKRGQNVTFRCDPISEHNRLYWYRQTLGQGPEFLTYFQNEAQLEKSRLLSDRFSAERPKGSFSTLEIQRTEQGDSAMYLCASSHRDRGPNYGYTFGSGTRLTVV.

As concerns this clonotype: Compared with germline, one end of the junction differs, possibly owing to a read error. The gene calls are TRBV7-9 and TRBJ2-3; possibly TRBD1 for D (5 bases). The CDR3 consists of 12 residues. Per germline, CDR1 SEHNR and CDR2 FQNEAQ (reference sequence). CDR3 coding DNA: TGTGCCAGCAGCTTAGCCTCTCTGGCAGGGAATTTT. Translating gives CASSLASLAGNF.

The chain recombines TRBV5-8 with TRBJ2-3; the D gene is possibly TRBD2 (6 bases). The germline V gene encodes CDR1 SGHTS and CDR2 YDEGEE. The CDR3 sequence is 15 residues long. V lost 9 bases, J lost 3 bases, and 20 bases lay in between. CDR3: CATNSGGGATDTQYF. The DNA of the CDR3 is TGTGCCACCAACTCCGGAGGAGGGGCGACAGATACGCAGTATTTT. The entire variable domain, with the rest obtained from reference TRBV5-8 and TRBJ2-3, is as follows: EAGVTQSPTHLIKTRGQQATLRCSPISGHTSVYWYQQALGLGLQFLLWYDEGEERNRGNFPPRFSGRQFPNYSSELNVNALELEDSALYLCATNSGGGATDTQYFGPGTRLTVL.

This clonotype was observed many times. The rearrangement links TRBV7-9 to TRBJ2-5; D gene ambiguous. This CDR3 spans 14 amino acids. Germline values: CDR1 SEHNR, CDR2 FQNEAQ (reference sequence). V lost 2 bases to trimming and J lost 0 bases, with 7 bases between them. CDR3 in amino acids: CASSLTADQETQYF. The DNA for the CDR3 is TGTGCCAGCAGCTTAACGGCAGACCAAGAGACCCAGTACTTC.

DNA for the CDR3: TGCAGTGCTAGAGTCAAGGGAAAAAACATTCAGTACTTC. Amino acid sequence: CSARVKGKNIQYF. The rearrangement uses TRBV20-1 and TRBJ2-4; D not certain. CDR1 DFQATT and CDR2 SNEGSKA come from the germline V gene (reference sequence). The germline V and J ends were trimmed by 1 base and 4 bases, with 8 bases remaining between them. The CDR3 length is 13 residues.

This rearrangement joins TRBV10-3 to TRBJ2-1; 8 positions agree with TRBD2. The CDR3 spans 14 residues. V trimming: 5 bases; J trimming: 7 bases; junction bases outside the gene matches: 7. Looked up from germline, CDR1 is ENHRY and CDR2 is SYGVKD. CDR3 nucleotides: TGTGCCATCAGTTCGGGGGGGCCGGGGAATGAGCAGTTCTTC. Amino acid sequence: CAISSGGPGNEQFF.

The table lists this clonotype with many counts. CDR3 coding DNA: TGTGCCAGCAGTTACGGCCGCCTCAGGGAAAACACCGGGGAGCTGTTTTTT. It yields the protein CASSYGRLRENTGELFF. The V call is TRBV6-2 or TRBV6-3, the J call TRBJ2-2; the D gene is possibly TRBD1 (5 bases). Germline CDR1 is MNHEY and CDR2 is SVGEGT. Trimming cost V 2 bases and J 2 bases, with 15 bases left between them. The CDR3 spans 17 residues.

This chain uses TRBV5-4 with TRBJ2-1; unclear D gene. Germline V CDR1 and CDR2: SGHNT, YYREEE (reference sequence). V was trimmed by 1 base and J by 3 bases, leaving 11 bases between them. This CDR3 has 15 residues. CDR3 in amino acids: CASSLMVGFYNEQFF. The CDR3 DNA reads as TGTGCCAGCAGCTTGATGGTGGGTTTCTACAATGAGCAGTTCTTC.

In its sample, this clonotype was seen many times. CDR3 amino acids: CASSITPGQGVGNQPQHF. The DNA for the CDR3 is TGTGCCAGTAGTATAACCCCGGGACAGGGTGTGGGCAATCAGCCCCAGCATTTT. V is TRBV19 and J is TRBJ1-5, with TRBD1 matching over 9 bases. The CDR3 is 18 amino acids. The V and J ends lost 2 bases and 2 bases, in that order; junction bases with no gene match: 10. CDR1 and CDR2 from the germline V gene are LNHDA and SQIVND (reference sequence).

The V and J genes are TRBV28 and TRBJ1-5; 8 nucleotides match TRBD1. The CDR3 consists of 15 residues. Per the germline V gene, CDR1 is MDHEN and CDR2 is SYDVKM. The J segment lost 7 bases and the V segment lost 2 bases, leaving 7 bases of the junction unmatched. This CDR3 reads CASSLGRTGYQPQHF. In DNA form, the CDR3 reads TGTGCCAGCAGTTTAGGGAGGACAGGGTACCAGCCCCAGCATTTT.

The rearrangement joins TRBV29-1 to TRBJ2-7; D ambiguous. Looked up from germline, CDR1 is SQVTM and CDR2 is ANQGSEA. Trimming took off 6 bases at V and 8 bases at J, with 11 bases between the two ends. The CDR3 covers 10 residues. This CDR3 reads CSVVDAQQYF. As DNA, the CDR3 is TGCAGCGTAGTGGACGCCCAGCAGTACTTC.

This clonotype was seen a few times. The chain has TRBV19 and TRBJ1-1; D not resolved. Per the germline V gene, CDR1 is LNHDA and CDR2 is SQIVND (reference sequence). Trimming left V 3 bases short and J 3 bases short, with 2 bases between. The CDR3 totals 11 residues. The CDR3 DNA reads as TGTGCCAGTAGTATCTACACTGAAGCTTTCTTT. Amino acids: CASSIYTEAFF.

This clonotype was counted many times. The V gene is TRBV7-2, the J gene TRBJ2-2, with TRBD1 as a possible D gene (5 bases). Deletions cut 5 bases from V and 0 bases from J, with 10 bases between. There are 15 residues in the CDR3. Germline CDR1 SGHTA, CDR2 FQGNSA. For the CDR3, the DNA is TGTGCCAGCAGCAAGGACAATCCGAACACCGGGGAGCTGTTTTTT. It codes for CASSKDNPNTGELFF. Based on the CDR3 plus reference TRBV7-2 and TRBJ2-2, the full variable domain is GAGVSQSPSNKVTEKGKDVELRCDPISGHTALYWYRQSLGQGLEFLIYFQGNSAPDKSGLPSDRFSAERTGGSVSTLTIQRTQQEDSAVYLCASSKDNPNTGELFFGEGSRLTVL.

This clonotype was counted between two and nine times. The rearrangement joins TRBV11-2 to TRBJ1-1; no definite D call. Trimming shortened V by 1 base and J by 3 bases, and 12 bases separated the two germline ends. CDR1 and CDR2 (germline): SGHAT, FQNNGV. CDR3 size: 15 residues. The CDR3 region is CASSLGPPVYTEAFF. DNA of the CDR3: TGTGCCAGCAGCTTAGGCCCGCCGGTGTACACTGAAGCTTTCTTT.

At least ten counts were recorded for this clonotype. The CDR3 coding sequence is TGTGCCAGCAGCTCCCCCCTTGACTACCGGACCTACAATGAGCAGTTCTTC. It is translated as CASSSPLDYRTYNEQFF. The J gene is TRBJ2-1, the V gene TRBV7-2, with a weak D call TRBD2 (5 bases). Trimming shortened V by 4 bases and J by 2 bases, and 18 bases separated the two germline ends. The CDR3 has 17 amino acids. The germline gives CDR1 SGHTA, CDR2 FQGNSA. Full variable domain (remainder filled in from reference TRBV7-2 and TRBJ2-1): GAGVSQSPSNKVTEKGKDVELRCDPISGHTALYWYRQSLGQGLEFLIYFQGNSAPDKSGLPSDRFSAERTGGSVSTLTIQRTQQEDSAVYLCASSSPLDYRTYNEQFFGPGTRLTVL.

V usage is TRBV5-1 and J usage is TRBJ2-7; the D is unclear. The CDR3 extends over 15 amino acids. CDR1 and CDR2 (germline): SGHRS, YFSETQ. Deletions cut 5 bases from V and 0 bases from J, with 15 bases between. The CDR3 DNA sequence: TGCGCCAGCAGTCTGACACCCAAGCCCTCCTACGAGCAGTACTTC. It codes for CASSLTPKPSYEQYF.

J is TRBJ1-1 and V is TRBV6-2 or TRBV6-3, with D possibly being TRBD1 (6 bases). Trimming took 7 bases from V and 0 from J, leaving 12 bases between them. Germline lookup yields CDR1 MNHEY and CDR2 SVGEGT. The CDR3 is 14 residues long. The CDR3 DNA reads as TGTGCCAGCACCCAGGACAGCTTGAACACTGAAGCTTTCTTT. This encodes CASTQDSLNTEAFF.

This clonotype was picked up a small number of times. This chain uses TRBV4-1 with TRBJ2-7, with 7 bases identical to TRBD1. The CDR3 totals 14 residues. Germline V gene lookup returns CDR1 MGHRA and CDR2 YSYEKL. V was clipped by 3 bases and J by 1 base; unmatched bases: 3. CDR3 DNA sequence: TGCGCCAGCAGCCAGGAACAGGGGTCCTACGAGCAGTACTTC. Protein sequence: CASSQEQGSYEQYF.

This clonotype was recorded a few times. V usage is TRBV12-3 or TRBV12-4 and J usage is TRBJ2-5; D unresolved. The CDR3 spans 14 residues. V lost 6 bases, J lost 4 bases, and 15 bases lay in between. This chain's CDR3 is CASRPDGVRETQYF. For the CDR3, the DNA is TGTGCCAGCAGACCTGATGGGGTCCGAGAGACCCAGTACTTC.

This clonotype was recorded many times. The genes are TRBV7-2 and TRBJ2-5; 13 bases match TRBD2. Germline CDR1 and CDR2: SGHTA and FQGNSA. The CDR3 runs 17 residues. After removal of 5 bases from V and 5 bases from J, the junction contained 11 bases not matched to a gene. CDR3 DNA: TGTGCCAGCAGCGCCCATACTAGCGGGGGGGCCCTTGAGACCCAGTACTTC. This codes for CASSAHTSGGALETQYF.

J is TRBJ2-1 and V is TRBV10-3; 10 nucleotides align to TRBD1. J lost 3 bases, V lost 3 bases, and 8 bases had no gene match. Germline CDR1 reads ENHRY; CDR2 reads SYGVKD. CDR3 length equals 17 residues. The CDR3 is CAISDSDRGYHYNEQFF. In nucleotides, the CDR3 is TGTGCCATCAGTGACTCGGACAGGGGGTATCACTACAATGAGCAGTTCTTC.

Points on this clonotype: This may stem from a read error, because a much larger clone lies one nucleotide away. V is TRBV7-3 and J is TRBJ2-1, with 10 bases fitting TRBD2. CDR1 SGHTA and CDR2 FQGTGA come from the germline V gene. With 6 bases clipped from V and 8 bases from J, the junction kept 13 bases outside the gene matches. The CDR3 spans 16 residues. The CDR3 coding sequence is TGTGCCAGCAGATCGGGGCAGCGGGGGGGCTTGGATGAGCAGTTCTTC. Amino acid sequence: CASRSGQRGGLDEQFF.

This clonotype was picked up many times. This chain connects TRBV7-8 to TRBJ1-2; D unclear. V dropped 5 bases and J dropped 0 bases, with 7 bases sitting between them. This CDR3 is built from 13 residues. CDR1 is SGHVS, CDR2 FQNEAQ, per germline. CDR3 loop: CASSAPTNYGYTF. The CDR3 DNA reads TGTGCCAGCAGCGCCCCGACTAACTATGGCTACACCTTC.

The V call is TRBV19, the J call TRBJ1-5; 7 nucleotides align to TRBD1. Trimming took 7 bases from V and 4 from J; bases not matched to a gene: 16. Germline V gene data show CDR1 as LNHDA and CDR2 as SQIVND (reference sequence). This CDR3 is built from 17 residues. This chain's CDR3 is CASTFDRDEGDNQPQHF. DNA of the CDR3: TGTGCCAGTACCTTCGACAGGGACGAAGGAGATAATCAGCCCCAGCATTTT. Full variable domain (missing parts from reference TRBV19 and TRBJ1-5): DGGITQSPKYLFRKEGQNVTLSCEQNLNHDAMYWYRQDPGQGLRLIYYSQIVNDFQKGDIAEGYSVSREKKESFPLTVTSAQKNPTAFYLCASTFDRDEGDNQPQHFGDGTRLSIL.

The J gene is TRBJ1-1, the V gene TRBV5-4; no clear D. Trimming took 4 bases from V and 0 from J, leaving 13 bases between them. This CDR3 has 15 amino acids. Germline values: CDR1 SGHNT, CDR2 YYREEE (reference sequence). CDR3 sequence reads: CASSPSSFMNTEAFF. The CDR3 DNA follows: TGTGCCAGCAGCCCGTCGTCATTCATGAACACTGAAGCTTTCTTT. The full variable domain, rest sourced from reference TRBV5-4 and TRBJ1-1, is ETGVTQSPTHLIKTRGQQVTLRCSSQSGHNTVSWYQQALGQGPQFIFQYYREEENGRGNFPPRFSGLQFPNYSSELNVNALELDDSALYLCASSPSSFMNTEAFFGQGTRLTVV.